The text below deals with one T cell receptor beta chain. In the original analysis: Reference gene primer amplification gave nucleated cell count estimates. Generated by immunoSEQ multiplex PCR, the TCRdb table keeps only in-frame clones and is missing some. V and J calls and clone size follow that table, whereas D and trimming were derived from the DNA. The table has 250,000 to 400,000 clones, 80% to 90% seen once. The CDR3 runs to 16 residues. Germline CDR1 reads SNHLY; CDR2 reads FYNNEI. Trimming cost V 7 bases and J 6 bases; bases outside gene matches: 12. The data belong to a study of blood T cell repertoires in COVID-19. Study-wide context: COVID-19 samples collected from the United States, Italy and Spain covered acute and convalescent phases. PBMCs, B-cell-depleted T cells, or T cells provided the cDNA or gDNA that made up the material.

The chain carries TRBV2 and TRBJ1-6; 7 nucleotides agree with TRBD1. Sequencing was performed on peripheral blood. This clonotype originated in a man aged 50 to 59 with active or convalescent COVID-19. CDR3 region: CASTETGRPPNSPLHF. CDR3 nucleotide sequence: TGTGCCAGCACCGAGACAGGGAGGCCCCCTAATTCACCCCTCCACTTT.